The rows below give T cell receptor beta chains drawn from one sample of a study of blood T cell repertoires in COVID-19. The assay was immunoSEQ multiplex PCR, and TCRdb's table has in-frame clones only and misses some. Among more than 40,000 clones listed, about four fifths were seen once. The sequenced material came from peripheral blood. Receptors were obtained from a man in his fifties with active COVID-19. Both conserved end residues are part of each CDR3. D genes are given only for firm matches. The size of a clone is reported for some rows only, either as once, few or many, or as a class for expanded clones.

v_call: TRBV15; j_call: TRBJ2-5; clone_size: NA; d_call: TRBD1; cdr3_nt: TGTGCCACCAGCATGGGACAGAGCCAAGAGACCCAGTACTTC; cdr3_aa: CATSMGQSQETQYF
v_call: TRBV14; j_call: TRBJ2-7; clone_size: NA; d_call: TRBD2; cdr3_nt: TGTGCCAGCAGCCAATTACTAGCGGAATCCTACGAGCAGTACTTC; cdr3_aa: CASSQLLAESYEQYF
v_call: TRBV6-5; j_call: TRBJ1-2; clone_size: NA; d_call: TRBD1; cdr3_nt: TGTGCCAGCAGCAGGGGGTCATATACAGTTTTTTACACCTTC; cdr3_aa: CASSRGSYTVFYTF
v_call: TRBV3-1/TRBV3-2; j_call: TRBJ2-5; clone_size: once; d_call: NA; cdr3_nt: TGTGCCAGCAGCCCCCTCCGGGTCACCCTCCAAGAGACCCAGTACTTC; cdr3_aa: CASSPLRVTLQETQYF
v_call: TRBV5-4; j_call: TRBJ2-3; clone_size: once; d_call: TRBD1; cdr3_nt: TGTGCCAGCAGCTGGGACAGCTCCACAGATACGCAGTATTTT; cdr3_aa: CASSWDSSTDTQYF
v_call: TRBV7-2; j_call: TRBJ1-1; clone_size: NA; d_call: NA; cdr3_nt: TGTGCCAGCAGCTTAGACGGGTTGAACACTGAAGCTTTCTTT; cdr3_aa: CASSLDGLNTEAFF
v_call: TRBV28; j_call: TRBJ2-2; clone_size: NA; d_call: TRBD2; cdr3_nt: TGTGCCAGCAGTAGACTAGCGGGATCCACCGGGGAGCTGTTTTTT; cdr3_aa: CASSRLAGSTGELFF
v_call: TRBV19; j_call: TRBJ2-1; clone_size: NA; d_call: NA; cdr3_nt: TGTGCCAGTAGGCTGGAGGGAGGTTCCTACAATGAGCAGTTCTTC; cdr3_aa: CASRLEGGSYNEQFF
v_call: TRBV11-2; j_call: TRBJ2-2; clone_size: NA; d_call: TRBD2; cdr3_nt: TGTGCCAGCAGCTTTGGGAAGAGGGCGGGGGTGACCGGGGAGCTGTTTTTT; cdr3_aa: CASSFGKRAGVTGELFF
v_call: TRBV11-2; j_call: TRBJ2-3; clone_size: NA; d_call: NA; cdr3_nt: TGTGCCAGCAGCTTAAGAGGCAGCACAGATACGCAGTATTTT; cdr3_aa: CASSLRGSTDTQYF